What follows are 14 T cell receptor beta chains derived from one specimen sequenced in a study of a mutant IDH1 vaccine in newly diagnosed glioma. These receptors' antigens are unknown. The assay was immunoSEQ multiplex PCR, and TCRdb's table has in-frame clones only and misses some. Of about 23,000 clones listed, roughly 85% are singletons. As for time point: week 11, during vaccination. Each dose of the vaccine consisted of 300 ug of mutant IDH1 20-mer peptide, with topical imiquimod. Sample: PBMCs, taken from a glioma patient whose treatment included an IDH1 peptide vaccine. These receptors were collected from a man aged 35-49 years with glioma.

The V and J genes are TRBV5-6 and TRBJ2-1; D is possibly TRBD2 (5 bases). Trimming pared 0 bases from V and 2 bases from J, leaving 12 bases between. This CDR3 contains 16 residues. CDR1 SGHDT and CDR2 YYEEEE come from the germline V gene. The DNA of the CDR3 is TGTGCCAGCAGCTTGGTCGTTCCTAGCCCCTACAATGAGCAGTTCTTC. It specifies CASSLVVPSPYNEQFF.

This clone was seen more than once but under ten times. This chain connects TRBV2 to TRBJ1-5; D is perhaps TRBD1 (5 bases). Trimming took off 8 bases at V and 7 bases at J, with 18 bases between the two ends. The CDR3 has 14 amino acids. Looked up from germline, CDR1 is SNHLY and CDR2 is FYNNEI. Here the CDR3 DNA reads TGTGCCAGCTCCGACGGAGGGGCGGGGCAGCCCCAGCATTTT. The encoded protein is CASSDGGAGQPQHF.

The sample holds one count of this clone. The CDR3 DNA follows: TGCGCCAGCAGCCACTCCGGTGGCGTGAGCACAGATACGCAGTATTTT. Residues: CASSHSGGVSTDTQYF. V usage is TRBV4-1 and J usage is TRBJ2-3; D remains unclear. Trimming took 3 bases from V and 0 from J, leaving 13 bases between them. This CDR3 spans 16 amino acids. Germline CDR1 is MGHRA and CDR2 is YSYEKL.

This clone appeared once. V usage is TRBV19 and J usage is TRBJ1-4, with 7 bases matching TRBD1. Losses at the gene ends were 4 bases for V and 8 bases for J; bases not matched to a gene: 7. Per germline, CDR1 LNHDA and CDR2 SQIVND (reference sequence). There are 14 residues in the CDR3. The CDR3 loop is CASSRQGVQEKLFF. DNA for the CDR3: TGTGCCAGTAGTAGGCAGGGGGTGCAAGAAAAACTGTTTTTT.

This rearrangement joins TRBV7-9 to TRBJ1-1, with D possibly TRBD1 on 6 matching bases. The CDR3 has 14 amino acids. V dropped 7 bases and J dropped 3 bases, with 15 bases sitting between them. Germline CDR1 SEHNR, CDR2 FQNEAQ (reference sequence). CDR3 sequence: CASTWGARDTEAFF. The DNA of the CDR3 is TGTGCCAGCACTTGGGGGGCCAGGGACACTGAAGCTTTCTTT.

The V and J genes are TRBV6-6 and TRBJ1-4; D is perhaps TRBD1 (5 bases). With 4 bases removed from V and 7 bases from J, the gap between germline ends came to 10 bases. CDR1 and CDR2 (germline): MNHNY, SVGAGI (reference sequence). The length of the CDR3 is 13 residues. DNA of the CDR3: TGTGCCAGCAGTTTCGGGGGGAGTGAAAAACTGTTTTTT. This codes for CASSFGGSEKLFF.

The chain employs TRBV5-6 and TRBJ2-3, with D tentatively TRBD1 (5 bases). Trimming took off 6 bases at V and 6 bases at J, with 11 bases between the two ends. The germline CDR1 and CDR2 sequences are SGHDT and YYEEEE. The CDR3 runs to 12 residues. The CDR3 loop is CASKGILDTQYF. In DNA, the CDR3 is TGTGCCAGCAAGGGGATACTGGATACGCAGTATTTT.

The chain uses TRBV7-8 and TRBJ2-7; maybe TRBD2 (6 bases). V lost 3 bases and J 6 bases, leaving 21 bases between the germline ends. The CDR3 totals 16 residues. Per the germline V gene, CDR1 is SGHVS and CDR2 is FQNEAQ. CDR3 sequence (DNA): TGTGCCAGCAGCTTTGGGGGGTACTCGCAAGGGCGCGAGCAGTACTTC. Encoded protein: CASSFGGYSQGREQYF.

This chain joins TRBV10-1 and TRBJ2-1; TRBD2 matches at 7 bases. Trimming took 0 bases from V and 5 from J; bases not matched to a gene: 4. The CDR3 runs to 15 residues. The germline V gene encodes CDR1 WNHNN and CDR2 SYGVQD (reference sequence). The chain's CDR3 is CASSESSSGHNEQFF. In DNA form, the CDR3 reads TGCGCCAGCAGTGAGTCGTCTAGCGGACACAATGAGCAGTTCTTC.

Concerning this clone: One end of the junction varies from germline; a read error may be responsible. The chain links TRBV27 to TRBJ2-5, with 10 nucleotides matching TRBD1. Germline CDR1 reads MNHEY; CDR2 reads SMNVEV (reference sequence). This CDR3 region has 14 residues. In DNA, the CDR3 is TGTGCCAGCAGTACACAAGGACAGGGGGAGATCCAGTACTTC. It encodes CASSTQGQGEIQYF.

This chain joins TRBV9 and TRBJ1-1; the match to TRBD1 covers 7 bases. Germline-derived CDR1 and CDR2 are SGDLS and YYNGEE. This CDR3 comprises 14 residues. V shed 0 bases, J shed 6 bases, and the junction held 5 bases outside the gene matches. CDR3 region: CASSVGSGGAEAFF. CDR3 sequence (DNA): TGTGCCAGCAGCGTAGGATCAGGGGGGGCTGAAGCTTTCTTT.

The chain carries TRBV11-3 and TRBJ2-3; 9 bases map to TRBD2. The CDR3 is 17 amino acids. The V gene's germline CDR1 is SGHNT and CDR2 YENEEA. The trim removed 0 bases at V and 3 bases at J, leaving 7 bases unmatched. CDR3 DNA sequence: TGTGCCAGCAGCTTAGAAGCGGGAGGAATGGGAACAGATACGCAGTATTTT. Translated: CASSLEAGGMGTDTQYF.

The chain is built from TRBV18 and TRBJ2-1; 14 bases are a match to TRBD2. CDR3 size: 17 residues. Trimming at V came to 6 bases and at J to 4 bases, leaving 8 bases not matched to a gene. Per germline, CDR1 KGHSH and CDR2 LQKENI. This CDR3 is CASSPGLAGASYNEQFF. The CDR3 DNA reads TGTGCCAGCTCGCCGGGACTAGCGGGAGCTTCATACAATGAGCAGTTCTTC.

The chain links TRBV19 to TRBJ1-1; tentative D call: TRBD1 (5 bases). V lost 3 bases, J lost 3 bases, and 14 bases lay in between. The germline CDR1 and CDR2 sequences are LNHDA and SQIVND (reference sequence). The CDR3 has 15 amino acids. CDR3 loop: CASSIPGYMDTEAFF. CDR3 in DNA: TGTGCCAGTAGTATTCCAGGGTATATGGACACTGAAGCTTTCTTT.